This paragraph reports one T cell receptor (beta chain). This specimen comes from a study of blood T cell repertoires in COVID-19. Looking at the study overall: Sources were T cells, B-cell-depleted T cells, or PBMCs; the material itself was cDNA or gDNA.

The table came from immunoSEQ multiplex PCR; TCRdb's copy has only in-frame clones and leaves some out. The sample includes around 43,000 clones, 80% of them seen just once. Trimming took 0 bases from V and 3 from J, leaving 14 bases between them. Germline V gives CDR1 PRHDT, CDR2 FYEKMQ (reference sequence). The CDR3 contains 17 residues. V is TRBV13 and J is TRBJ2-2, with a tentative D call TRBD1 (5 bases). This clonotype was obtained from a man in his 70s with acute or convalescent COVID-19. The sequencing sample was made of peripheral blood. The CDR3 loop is CASSLGIGVRDTGELFF. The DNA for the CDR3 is TGTGCCAGCAGCTTAGGGATAGGGGTTCGGGACACCGGGGAGCTGTTTTTT.